These 23 T cell receptor beta chains were all obtained from the same sample, sequenced in a study of CD8+ T cells in alopecia areata. It was cDNA, reverse transcribed from extracted RNA, that served as the sequencing template. Assay: immunoSEQ multiplex PCR; the TCRdb copy retains only in-frame clones and omits some. The sample records under 130,000 clones, around 50% being singletons. Specimen: CD4+ T cells sorted from blood. The receptors shown here come from a human donor in good health.

V is TRBV29-1 and J is TRBJ2-7, with D possibly being TRBD2 (6 bases). This CDR3 has 13 amino acids. Trimming removed 1 base at V and 1 base at J, with 8 bases between. Germline-derived CDR1 and CDR2 are SQVTM and ANQGSEA. The CDR3 DNA sequence: TGCAGCGTTGAAGGGCGGGGATCCTACGAGCAGTACTTC. This gives the protein CSVEGRGSYEQYF.

The chain is built from TRBV15 and TRBJ2-5; possibly TRBD1 for D (5 bases). The CDR3 is 14 amino acids. The V end lost 1 base, the J end lost 5 bases, and 11 bases lay between the germline ends. The germline V gene has CDR1 LNHNV and CDR2 YYDKDF (reference sequence). The CDR3 loop reads CATSRARAVETQYF. Here the CDR3 DNA reads TGTGCCACCAGCAGAGCCAGGGCGGTTGAGACCCAGTACTTC.

This chain joins TRBV5-1 and TRBJ2-1, with 14 bases fitting TRBD2. V lost 4 bases to trimming and J lost 7 bases; unmatched junction nucleotides: 13. CDR1 and CDR2 from the germline V gene are SGHRS and YFSETQ. This CDR3 has 18 residues. CDR3 residues: CASSPGLAGAIARNEQFF. CDR3 coding DNA: TGCGCCAGCAGCCCGGGACTAGCGGGGGCGATAGCACGGAATGAGCAGTTCTTC. Full variable domain (rest looked up from reference TRBV5-1 and TRBJ2-1): KAGVTQTPRYLIKTRGQQVTLSCSPISGHRSVSWYQQTPGQGLQFLFEYFSETQRNKGNFPGRFSGRQFSNSRSEMNVSTLELGDSALYLCASSPGLAGAIARNEQFFGPGTRLTVL.

CDR3 nucleotides: TGTGCCAGCAGCTTGGTGGCGGGGGAGTCAGATACGCAGTATTTT. Translation: CASSLVAGESDTQYF. The gene calls are TRBV5-4 and TRBJ2-3, with TRBD2 identical over 7 bases. In germline, CDR1 is SGHNT, CDR2 YYREEE (reference sequence). The CDR3 is made up of 15 amino acids. V shed 0 bases, J shed 4 bases, and the junction held 5 bases outside the gene matches.

The rearrangement joins TRBV4-1 to TRBJ1-2, with a tentative D call TRBD1 (5 bases). CDR3 size: 15 residues. CDR1 is MGHRA and CDR2 is YSYEKL in the germline V gene. Trimming shortened V by 2 bases and J by 5 bases, and 15 bases separated the two germline ends. In DNA, the CDR3 is TGCGCCAGCAGCCAAAGCCGGGGAGGGGCTTATGGCTACACCTTC. It translates to CASSQSRGGAYGYTF.

This clone was detected a few times. The V gene is TRBV25-1, the J gene TRBJ2-5, with D possibly being TRBD2 (7 bases). This CDR3 spans 14 amino acids. Trimming took 4 bases from V and 5 from J, leaving 14 bases between them. Per germline, CDR1 MGHDK and CDR2 SYGVNS. The CDR3 here is CASSGVGGLETQYF. The CDR3 coding sequence is TGTGCCAGCAGTGGGGTGGGGGGGCTGGAGACCCAGTACTTC.

The chain's CDR3 is CASSLGLTRGVGETQYF. The CDR3 DNA sequence: TGTGCCAGCAGCTTAGGTCTGACTAGGGGTGTCGGAGAGACCCAGTACTTC. The V call is TRBV11-2, the J call TRBJ2-5, with D possibly being TRBD2 (6 bases). This CDR3 is built from 17 residues. Germline lookup yields CDR1 SGHAT and CDR2 FQNNGV. Trimming stripped 1 base from V and 4 bases from J, with 19 bases between.

As concerns this clone: One end of the junction does not line up with germline, which may come from a read error. The CDR3 sequence is CASSFGGGETQYF. The CDR3 DNA reads TGTGCTAGCAGCTTTGGGGGAGGCGAGACCCAGTACTTC. The rearrangement uses TRBV7-7 and TRBJ2-5, with D possibly matching TRBD2 (6 bases). CDR3 size: 13 residues. Looked up from germline, CDR1 is SSHAT and CDR2 is FNYEAQ (reference sequence).

V usage is TRBV30 and J usage is TRBJ2-7; D is possibly TRBD2 (5 bases). Germline CDR1 and CDR2: GTSNPN and SVGIG (reference sequence). CDR3 size: 16 residues. V lost 5 bases, J lost 3 bases, and 23 bases lay in between. The CDR3 reads CAWLRKDGVPIYEQYF. The CDR3 DNA reads TGTGCCTGGTTGCGTAAGGACGGGGTTCCCATCTACGAGCAGTACTTC.

This clone has a single count. V is TRBV7-9 and J is TRBJ2-5; 7 bases map to TRBD2. The CDR3 length is 16 residues. Looked up from germline, CDR1 is SEHNR and CDR2 is FQNEAQ (reference sequence). V lost 5 bases to trimming and J lost 4 bases; unmatched junction nucleotides: 13. The CDR3 is CASSPREGTKRETQYF. CDR3 sequence (DNA): TGTGCCAGCAGCCCCCGCGAAGGGACTAAACGAGAGACCCAGTACTTC.

The rearrangement uses TRBV30 and TRBJ2-1; TRBD2 matches 7 bases. The V and J ends lost 5 bases and 7 bases, in that order; junction bases with no gene match: 11. Looked up from germline, CDR1 is GTSNPN and CDR2 is SVGIG (reference sequence). The CDR3 is made up of 14 amino acids. Here the CDR3 DNA reads TGTGCCTGGCAACGGGGGGTTTGGGTAAATGAGCAGTTCTTC. It yields the protein CAWQRGVWVNEQFF.

The chain is built from TRBV29-1 and TRBJ1-2; no clear D gene. CDR3 length: 13 residues. V was clipped by 5 bases and J by 8 bases, with 18 bases between them. Germline CDR1 SQVTM, CDR2 ANQGSEA. CDR3 sequence (DNA): TGCAGCGTTTGGGTTAAGGGCAGCGGAGGCTACACCTTC. It encodes CSVWVKGSGGYTF. The full variable domain, rest sourced from reference TRBV29-1 and TRBJ1-2, is SAVISQKPSRDICQRGTSLTIQCQVDSQVTMMFWYRQQPGQSLTLIATANQGSEATYESGFVIDKFPISRPNLTFSTLTVSNMSPEDSSIYLCSVWVKGSGGYTFGSGTRLTVV.

This clone was counted a few times. The rearrangement links TRBV7-9 to TRBJ2-1, with 7 bases fitting TRBD2. The V and J ends lost 2 bases and 9 bases, in that order; junction bases with no gene match: 10. Germline CDR1 reads SEHNR; CDR2 reads FQNEAQ (reference sequence). The CDR3 is made up of 15 amino acids. CDR3 nucleotide sequence: TGTGCCAGCAGCTTAAGCGGGGTACCTTGGGCTGAGCAGTTCTTC. Protein sequence: CASSLSGVPWAEQFF.

This clone was picked up one time. No conserved phenylalanine or tryptophan ends this CDR3, so it is likely a read error. CDR3 sequence reads: CASSEKDRGANTEAFL. The CDR3 DNA sequence: TGTGCCAGCAGTGAAAAAGACAGGGGGGCGAACACTGAAGCTTTCCTT. The rearrangement links TRBV6-1 to TRBJ1-1; 9 positions agree with TRBD1. There are 16 residues in the CDR3. V shed 2 bases and J 1 base; nucleotides not matched to a gene: 5. Germline CDR1 reads MNHNS; CDR2 reads SASEGT.

V gene TRBV4-3 combines with J gene TRBJ1-2; tentatively, D is TRBD1 (6 bases). Germline values: CDR1 LGHNA, CDR2 YSLEER. CDR3 length: 16 residues. V was cut by 3 bases and J by 3 bases, with 17 bases left in between. This chain's CDR3 is CASSQQQTGGDYGYTF. The CDR3 coding sequence is TGCGCCAGCAGCCAGCAACAGACAGGCGGGGACTATGGCTACACCTTC.

J is TRBJ1-6 and V is TRBV30, with a possible D match to TRBD1 (6 bases). CDR1 is GTSNPN, CDR2 SVGIG, per germline (reference sequence). Trimming cost V 0 bases and J 12 bases, with 12 bases left between them. The length of the CDR3 is 13 residues. CDR3 in DNA: TGTGCCTGGAGTGTATTGGACAGAGTACCCCTCCACTTT. It codes for CAWSVLDRVPLHF.

The table lists this clone with a few counts. The chain joins TRBV29-1 to TRBJ1-1; 9 bases align to TRBD1. Trimming at V came to 8 bases and at J to 5 bases, leaving 6 bases not matched to a gene. The germline gives CDR1 SQVTM, CDR2 ANQGSEA. This CDR3 spans 12 amino acids. CDR3 sequence: CSFHRGQTEAFF. For the CDR3, the DNA is TGCAGCTTCCACAGGGGGCAAACTGAAGCTTTCTTT.

In its sample, this clone was seen once. The rearrangement joins TRBV6-6 to TRBJ1-2; D call uncertain. V lost 2 bases, J lost 6 bases, and 13 bases lay in between. This CDR3 has 14 residues. CDR1 MNHNY and CDR2 SVGAGI come from the germline V gene (reference sequence). CDR3 residues: CASSYEGGNHGYTF. The CDR3 bases are TGTGCCAGCAGTTACGAAGGAGGGAACCATGGCTACACCTTC.

There are a few counts of this clone. The chain uses TRBV7-2 and TRBJ2-3; no clear D. The CDR3 totals 13 residues. V dropped 5 bases and J dropped 7 bases, with 13 bases sitting between them. Germline assignment: CDR1 SGHTA and CDR2 FQGNSA. This chain's CDR3 is CASSGVQPHTQYF. The DNA of the CDR3 is TGTGCCAGCAGCGGGGTTCAGCCCCATACGCAGTATTTT.

The CDR3 here is CASSLDREETQYF. For the CDR3, the DNA is TGTGCCAGCAGCTTGGACAGGGAAGAGACCCAGTACTTC. The gene calls are TRBV7-3 and TRBJ2-5; TRBD1 matches 8 bases. Germline CDR1 and CDR2: SGHTA and FQGTGA. The CDR3 runs 13 residues. The ends lost 3 bases at V and 3 bases at J; junction bases unmatched: 0.

The chain employs TRBV7-9 and TRBJ2-1; 10 nucleotides align to TRBD1. Germline V gene data show CDR1 as SEHNR and CDR2 as FQNEAQ (reference sequence). The CDR3 length is 17 residues. Germline trimming cut 1 base from V and 4 bases from J; bases unmatched to any gene: 7. The CDR3 loop reads CASSLGLDRGKYNEQFF. The CDR3 DNA follows: TGTGCCAGCAGCTTAGGACTGGACAGGGGGAAGTACAATGAGCAGTTCTTC. Looking up the rest from reference TRBV7-9 and TRBJ2-1 gives the full variable domain: DTGVSQNPRHKITKRGQNVTFRCDPISEHNRLYWYRQTLGQGPEFLTYFQNEAQLEKSRLLSDRFSAERPKGSFSTLEIQRTEQGDSAMYLCASSLGLDRGKYNEQFFGPGTRLTVL.

The rearrangement uses TRBV30 and TRBJ1-1; tentatively, D is TRBD1 (5 bases). Germline V gene data show CDR1 as GTSNPN and CDR2 as SVGIG (reference sequence). The ends were cut back, 0 bases at V and 1 base at J, with 9 bases in the middle. The length of the CDR3 is 14 residues. The CDR3 region has the DNA TGTGCCTGGAGTGTACCCGGGACGAACACTGAAGCTTTCTTT. Protein: CAWSVPGTNTEAFF.

There are a few counts of this clone. This sequence joins TRBV30 and TRBJ2-7; D is perhaps TRBD1 or TRBD2 (5 bases each). V dropped 0 bases and J dropped 5 bases, with 14 bases sitting between them. From germline, CDR1 is GTSNPN and CDR2 SVGIG (reference sequence). CDR3 length: 14 amino acids. This chain's CDR3 is CAWSVRARGDEQYF. The CDR3 nucleotides are TGTGCCTGGAGTGTACGCGCCAGAGGGGACGAGCAGTACTTC.